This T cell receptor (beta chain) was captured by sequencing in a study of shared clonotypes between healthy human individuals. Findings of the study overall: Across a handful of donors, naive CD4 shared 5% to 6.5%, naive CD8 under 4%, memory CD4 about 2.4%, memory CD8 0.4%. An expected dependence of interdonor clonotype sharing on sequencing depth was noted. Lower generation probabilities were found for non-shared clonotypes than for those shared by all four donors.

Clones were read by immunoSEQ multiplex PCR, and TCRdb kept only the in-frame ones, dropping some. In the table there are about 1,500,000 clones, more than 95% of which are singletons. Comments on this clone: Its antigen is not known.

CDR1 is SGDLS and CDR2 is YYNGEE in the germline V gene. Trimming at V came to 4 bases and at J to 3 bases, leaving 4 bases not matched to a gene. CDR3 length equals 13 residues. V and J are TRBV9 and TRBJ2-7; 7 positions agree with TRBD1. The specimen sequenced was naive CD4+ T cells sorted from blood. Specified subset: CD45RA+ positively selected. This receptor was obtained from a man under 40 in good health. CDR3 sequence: CASSLDRDYEQYF. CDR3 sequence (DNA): TGTGCCAGCAGCCTCGACAGGGACTACGAGCAGTACTTC.